Following are 28 T cell receptor beta chains from one sample sequenced in a study of graft-versus-host responses after intestinal transplantation. TCRdb's table, derived via immunoSEQ multiplex PCR, lists solely in-frame clones and lacks some. The data contain some 77,000 clones, about 90% of them seen just once; the ten biggest clones take up under 0.85%. Sequenced material: PBMCs, taken 98 days after intestinal transplantation. All receptors come from a human patient who received an intestinal transplant, so some T cells may come from the graft donor.

Written as DNA, the CDR3 is TGTGCCAGTAGTCCCCCACAGGGGGCAGTTAGGGTGAACACTGAAGCTTTCTTT. This codes for CASSPPQGAVRVNTEAFF. The chain has TRBV19 and TRBJ1-1, with 9 bases that match TRBD1. Germline lookup yields CDR1 LNHDA and CDR2 SQIVND (reference sequence). V trimming: 5 bases; J trimming: 0 bases; junction bases outside the gene matches: 13. The length of the CDR3 is 18 residues.

The chain uses TRBV28 and TRBJ1-5, with D tentatively TRBD1 (5 bases). V dropped 6 bases and J dropped 6 bases, with 18 bases sitting between them. Germline CDR1 is MDHEN and CDR2 is SYDVKM. The CDR3 runs 15 residues. CDR3 nucleotides: TGTGCCAGCAGCTTTAGGGTCAGGGTAGGTCAGCCCCAGCATTTT. It translates to CASSFRVRVGQPQHF.

This clone appeared a single time. The genes are TRBV6-6 and TRBJ2-4; no clear D. Per the germline V gene, CDR1 is MNHNY and CDR2 is SVGAGI (reference sequence). V lost 0 bases, J lost 10 bases, and 10 bases lay in between. The CDR3 consists of 13 residues. CDR3 residues: CASSYSRLAIQYF. The CDR3 DNA is TGTGCCAGCAGTTACTCGAGATTGGCGATTCAGTACTTC.

This rearrangement joins TRBV6-5 to TRBJ2-7; D could derive from TRBD1 or TRBD2 (5 bases each). This CDR3 has 13 residues. The V gene's germline CDR1 is MNHEY and CDR2 SVGAGI. V dropped 5 bases and J dropped 7 bases, with 15 bases sitting between them. CDR3 protein: CASSPTGPGEQYF. The CDR3 nucleotides are TGTGCCAGCAGTCCGACGGGGCCGGGAGAGCAGTACTTC.

The chain couples TRBV7-8 to TRBJ2-5; D remains unclear. Germline values: CDR1 SGHVS, CDR2 FQNEAQ. Trimming cost V 1 base and J 5 bases, with 2 bases left between them. This CDR3 has 11 residues. This CDR3 is CASSLVETQYF. The CDR3 DNA reads as TGTGCCAGCAGCTTAGTGGAGACCCAGTACTTC.

The rearrangement joins TRBV27 to TRBJ2-1; D is tentatively TRBD1 or TRBD2 (5 bases each). Trimming removed 0 bases at V and 10 bases at J, with 13 bases between. This CDR3 has 14 residues. CDR1 and CDR2 from the germline V gene are MNHEY and SMNVEV (reference sequence). The CDR3 DNA reads TGTGCCAGCAGTTTATCCCTAATCGGGGACGAGCAGTTCTTC. Protein product: CASSLSLIGDEQFF.

The rearrangement joins TRBV18 to TRBJ2-7; D is ambiguous. V lost 2 bases to trimming and J lost 5 bases, with 19 bases between them. Germline V CDR1 and CDR2: KGHSH, LQKENI. This CDR3 spans 16 amino acids. The CDR3: CASSPFRGPRRHEQYF. CDR3 nucleotide sequence: TGTGCCAGCTCACCATTTAGAGGCCCCCGTCGCCACGAGCAGTACTTC. Drawing the rest from reference TRBV18 and TRBJ2-7, the complete variable domain is NAGVMQNPRHLVRRRGQEARLRCSPMKGHSHVYWYRQLPEEGLKFMVYLQKENIIDESGMPKERFSAEFPKEGPSILRIQQVVRGDSAAYFCASSPFRGPRRHEQYFGPGTRLTVT.

The gene calls are TRBV6-5 and TRBJ1-1, with D perhaps TRBD1 (5 bases). This CDR3 has 14 amino acids. Trimming shortened V by 0 bases and J by 3 bases, and 8 bases separated the two germline ends. Germline V gene data show CDR1 as MNHEY and CDR2 as SVGAGI. CDR3 DNA: TGTGCCAGCAGTTACTCGGGGGTGGACACTGAAGCTTTCTTT. This gives the protein CASSYSGVDTEAFF.

J is TRBJ2-5 and V is TRBV28; D assignment may be TRBD1 or TRBD2 (5 bases each). CDR3 size: 14 residues. The V end lost 2 bases, the J end lost 5 bases, and 12 bases lay between the germline ends. Per the germline V gene, CDR1 is MDHEN and CDR2 is SYDVKM. For the CDR3, the DNA is TGTGCCAGCAGTTTAGGGGGAGTAGGGGAGACCCAGTACTTC. Translation: CASSLGGVGETQYF.

Here the CDR3 DNA reads TGTGCCAGCAGCTTAGCCCCGGGGAGGAACACTGAAGCTTTCTTT. It translates to CASSLAPGRNTEAFF. The J gene is TRBJ1-1, the V gene TRBV7-9, with no clear D. There are 15 residues in the CDR3. Germline V CDR1 and CDR2: SEHNR, FQNEAQ (reference sequence). Trimming removed 0 bases at V and 1 base at J, with 9 bases between. Based on the CDR3 plus reference TRBV7-9 and TRBJ1-1, the full variable domain is DTGVSQNPRHKITKRGQNVTFRCDPISEHNRLYWYRQTLGQGPEFLTYFQNEAQLEKSRLLSDRFSAERPKGSFSTLEIQRTEQGDSAMYLCASSLAPGRNTEAFFGQGTRLTVV.

In its sample, this clone was seen once. The chain is built from TRBV5-1 and TRBJ2-7; D uncertain. There are 16 residues in the CDR3. The ends were cut back, 0 bases at V and 4 bases at J, with 17 bases in the middle. Germline V gene lookup returns CDR1 SGHRS and CDR2 YFSETQ. DNA of the CDR3: TGCGCCAGCAGCTTGGCCTCGACGGACCTCCTGTACGAGCAGTACTTC. Its protein product is CASSLASTDLLYEQYF.

The rearrangement links TRBV7-3 to TRBJ1-2, with 9 bases fitting TRBD1. The CDR3 loop spans 16 amino acids. Looked up from germline, CDR1 is SGHTA and CDR2 is FQGTGA. V was pared by 0 bases and J by 2 bases, with 4 bases of the junction left unmatched. CDR3 loop: CASSLTGQGPNYGYTF. CDR3 coding DNA: TGTGCCAGCAGCTTAACCGGACAGGGGCCCAACTATGGCTACACCTTC. Variable domain in full (rest from reference TRBV7-3 and TRBJ1-2): GAGVSQTPSNKVTEKGKYVELRCDPISGHTALYWYRQSLGQGPEFLIYFQGTGAADDSGLPNDRFFAVRPEGSVSTLKIQRTERGDSAVYLCASSLTGQGPNYGYTFGSGTRLTVV.

The CDR3 nucleotides read TGTGCCAGCAGACAACTCCTGGGGACAGAAGCTTTCTTT. This sequence encodes CASRQLLGTEAFF. The gene calls are TRBV6-1 and TRBJ1-1, with D tentatively TRBD1 (6 bases). CDR1 is MNHNS, CDR2 SASEGT, per germline. V gave up 6 bases and J gave up 8 bases, with 16 bases separating them. This CDR3 contains 13 residues.

The CDR3, as DNA: TGTGCCAGCAGCGTAGACCCGGGGGGCACAGATACGCAGTATTTT. Translating it yields CASSVDPGGTDTQYF. The chain joins TRBV9 to TRBJ2-3; D might be TRBD2 (6 bases). In germline, CDR1 is SGDLS, CDR2 YYNGEE. Between the trimmed V and J ends, which lost 0 bases and 1 base, there was a span of 9 bases. This CDR3 has 15 amino acids.

This CDR3 reads CASSDRGRGSQHF. CDR3 nucleotides: TGTGCCAGCAGTGACAGGGGGAGGGGATCCCAGCATTTT. J is TRBJ1-5 and V is TRBV2; 7 bases are shared with TRBD1. Germline CDR1 and CDR2: SNHLY and FYNNEI. The CDR3 consists of 13 residues. V dropped 3 bases and J dropped 11; count of bases not matched to a gene: 7.

V is TRBV5-1 and J is TRBJ2-5; D is undetermined. The germline CDR1 and CDR2 sequences are SGHRS and YFSETQ. Deletions cut 4 bases from V and 5 bases from J, with 15 bases between. The CDR3 covers 14 residues. As DNA, the CDR3 is TGCGCCAGCAGCCCCGAGCCCTTTGAGGAGACCCAGTACTTC. Residues: CASSPEPFEETQYF. The whole variable domain, filled in from reference TRBV5-1 and TRBJ2-5, reads KAGVTQTPRYLIKTRGQQVTLSCSPISGHRSVSWYQQTPGQGLQFLFEYFSETQRNKGNFPGRFSGRQFSNSRSEMNVSTLELGDSALYLCASSPEPFEETQYFGPGTRLLVL.

V and J are TRBV10-3 and TRBJ1-3; 12 bases line up with TRBD1. The CDR3 covers 16 residues. Trimming cost V 6 bases and J 3 bases; bases outside gene matches: 6. Germline lookup yields CDR1 ENHRY and CDR2 SYGVKD. In DNA form, the CDR3 reads TGTGCCATCAGCCCGGGACAGGGGGCGAGTGGAAACACCATATATTTT. The encoded protein is CAISPGQGASGNTIYF.

This chain connects TRBV6-1 to TRBJ2-5; possible D gene TRBD2, 6 bases. V was cut by 4 bases and J by 3 bases, with 9 bases left in between. This CDR3 has 13 residues. Germline assignment: CDR1 MNHNS and CDR2 SASEGT. The CDR3: CASSATREETQYF. In DNA form, the CDR3 reads TGTGCCAGCAGTGCGACTAGGGAAGAGACCCAGTACTTC.

The chain joins TRBV6-6 to TRBJ2-3; D is unclear. The V end was cut by 2 bases, the J end by 2 bases, with 5 bases between. The CDR3 is made up of 13 amino acids. Germline CDR1 is MNHNY and CDR2 is SVGAGI (reference sequence). The DNA for the CDR3 is TGTGCCAGCAGTTACGACATCACAGATACGCAGTATTTT. As protein: CASSYDITDTQYF.

As regards this clone: At one of its ends the junction is not consistent with the germline gene, which may arise from a read error. The chain combines TRBV7-7 with TRBJ2-7, with 10 bases fitting TRBD1. The CDR3 runs 17 residues. The germline CDR1 and CDR2 sequences are SSHAT and FNYEAQ (reference sequence). The CDR3 protein is CASSSNPGQGRYYEQYF. The CDR3 bases are TGTGCTAGCAGCTCCAACCCGGGACAGGGGAGGTACTACGAGCAGTACTTC.

J is TRBJ2-7 and V is TRBV2; perhaps TRBD2 as D (5 bases). Looked up from germline, CDR1 is SNHLY and CDR2 is FYNNEI. Trimming removed 2 bases from V and 7 bases from J, with 12 bases in between. The CDR3 is 13 amino acids. CDR3 amino acids: CASSESSVEEQYF. The CDR3 DNA sequence: TGTGCCAGCAGTGAAAGTAGCGTCGAGGAGCAGTACTTC.

This clone is a singleton in its sample. The genes are TRBV29-1 and TRBJ2-1, with D tentatively TRBD2 (7 bases). Germline loops: CDR1 SQVTM, CDR2 ANQGSEA. This CDR3 spans 17 amino acids. Trimming cost V 0 bases and J 0 bases, with 15 bases left between them. The CDR3 DNA is TGCAGCGTTGAAGATGGAGGGGGGGTACGCTCCTACAATGAGCAGTTCTTC. As protein: CSVEDGGGVRSYNEQFF.

The V gene is TRBV28, the J gene TRBJ2-7, with D possibly TRBD1 on 5 matching bases. Per germline, CDR1 MDHEN and CDR2 SYDVKM. The V end was cut by 1 base, the J end by 0 bases, with 10 bases between. The length of the CDR3 is 15 residues. The CDR3 here is CASSLFGDSSYEQYF. CDR3 sequence (DNA): TGTGCCAGCAGTTTATTCGGCGACAGCTCCTACGAGCAGTACTTC.

This clone came up a few times. The chain combines TRBV6-5 with TRBJ1-5, with D perhaps TRBD1 (5 bases). CDR3 length: 13 amino acids. The ends were cut back, 2 bases at V and 4 bases at J, with 6 bases in the middle. In germline, CDR1 is MNHEY, CDR2 SVGAGI. The CDR3 reads CASSYTGNQPQHF. CDR3 nucleotides: TGTGCCAGCAGTTACACAGGAAATCAGCCCCAGCATTTT.

The chain has TRBV11-2 and TRBJ2-4; D not resolved. CDR1 and CDR2 (germline): SGHAT, FQNNGV. The CDR3 spans 14 residues. V was cut by 4 bases and J by 0 bases, with 7 bases left in between. DNA for the CDR3: TGTGCCAGCAGCTCCTATTTAGCCAAAAACATTCAGTACTTC. Protein sequence: CASSSYLAKNIQYF.

The chain carries TRBV27 and TRBJ2-5, with D perhaps matching TRBD2 (5 bases). V was clipped by 6 bases and J by 7 bases, with 21 bases between them. Germline V CDR1 and CDR2: MNHEY, SMNVEV (reference sequence). This CDR3 comprises 15 residues. In nucleotides, the CDR3 is TGTGCCAGCAGCACCACGCTTCTAAGAGGGTCGACCCAGTACTTC. This translates into CASSTTLLRGSTQYF.

CDR3: CASNSGEPQETQYF. For the CDR3, the DNA is TGTGCCAGCAATTCAGGGGAGCCCCAAGAGACCCAGTACTTC. The chain employs TRBV6-5 and TRBJ2-5, with D perhaps TRBD1 (6 bases). The CDR3 is made up of 14 amino acids. Trimming pared 7 bases from V and 1 base from J, leaving 13 bases between. Germline V lookup: CDR1 MNHEY, CDR2 SVGAGI.

This chain joins TRBV5-1 and TRBJ2-7; D is perhaps TRBD1 (7 bases). This CDR3 region has 17 residues. CDR1 SGHRS and CDR2 YFSETQ come from the germline V gene. V lost 4 bases to trimming and J lost 3 bases, with 23 bases between them. The CDR3 reads CASSPPTLEGANYEQYF. Written as DNA, the CDR3 is TGCGCCAGCAGCCCCCCAACTTTGGAGGGGGCTAACTACGAGCAGTACTTC.